Listed here are 25 T cell receptor beta chains from one sample, sequenced in a study of vaccination and CD4 T cells after COVID-19. The treatment: roughly 10-day PBMC culture with coronavirus spike peptide pools or control peptides (ViraFEST assay). These TCRs' antigens remain unknown. Once obtained from cultured CD4+ T cells, the DNA was sequenced using the Oncomine TCR Beta short-read assay. In TCRdb, the PCR reads were re-called with MiXCR into one record per CDR3 protein. The repertoire holds about 8,100 distinct CDR3 sequences, with around 60% as singletons. The sequenced material came from CD4+ T cells from blood, cultured in vitro. The receptors originated from a human donor who had recovered from COVID-19.

This clonotype has more than one count but fewer than ten. The CDR3 coding sequence is TGTGCCAGCACCTCAGGGGTACAAGAGACCCAGTACTTC. This sequence encodes CASTSGVQETQYF. This chain joins TRBV27 and TRBJ2-5, with TRBD1 as a possible D gene (6 bases). The V end was cut by 7 bases, the J end by 2 bases, with 11 bases between. The CDR3 consists of 13 residues. Looked up from germline, CDR1 is MNHEY and CDR2 is SMNVEV (reference sequence).

CDR3 residues: CASSLQQGLVSPLHF. CDR3 nucleotide sequence: TGTGCCAGCAGCCTGCAACAGGGTCTTGTATCACCCCTCCACTTT. The chain links TRBV7-2 to TRBJ1-6; D possibly corresponds to TRBD1 (6 bases). CDR1 is SGHTA, CDR2 FQGNSA, per germline. Trimming shortened V by 5 bases and J by 10 bases, and 18 bases separated the two germline ends. The CDR3 has 15 residues. The full variable domain, rest sourced from reference TRBV7-2 and TRBJ1-6, is GAGVSQSPSNKVTEKGKDVELRCDPISGHTALYWYRQSLGQGLEFLIYFQGNSAPDKSGLPSDRFSAERTGGSVSTLTIQRTQQEDSAVYLCASSLQQGLVSPLHFGNGTRLTVT.

The chain couples TRBV6-1 to TRBJ1-1; maybe TRBD1 (5 bases). The V gene's germline CDR1 is MNHNS and CDR2 SASEGT. The germline V and J ends were trimmed by 8 bases and 3 bases, with 16 bases remaining between them. This CDR3 spans 14 amino acids. The CDR3 coding sequence is TGTGCCAGCCACCGGGGGAGCTTGGACACTGAAGCTTTCTTT. The encoded protein is CASHRGSLDTEAFF.

The chain carries TRBV11-2 and TRBJ2-3; D is unresolved. The V and J ends lost 4 bases and 3 bases respectively, with 17 bases between them. Germline loops: CDR1 SGHAT, CDR2 FQNNGV. The CDR3 has 16 residues. CDR3 DNA sequence: TGTGCCAGCAGCTCAAGGATAGGCTCTAGGACAGATACGCAGTATTTT. Its translation is CASSSRIGSRTDTQYF.

V usage is TRBV15 and J usage is TRBJ1-1; D is unclear. V was clipped by 3 bases and J by 3 bases, with 11 bases between them. Germline assignment: CDR1 LNHNV and CDR2 YYDKDF (reference sequence). CDR3 size: 14 residues. The CDR3 sequence: CATSRNRRDTEAFF. CDR3 bases: TGTGCCACCAGCAGGAACAGACGGGACACTGAAGCTTTCTTT.

The chain links TRBV15 to TRBJ1-4, with 7 bases matching TRBD1. The CDR3 runs to 14 residues. The germline CDR1 and CDR2 sequences are LNHNV and YYDKDF (reference sequence). With 3 bases clipped from V and 8 bases from J, the junction kept 6 bases outside the gene matches. The CDR3 protein is CATSRPGTAEKLFF. The CDR3 bases are TGTGCCACCAGCAGGCCGGGGACAGCCGAAAAACTGTTTTTT.

The CDR3 loop reads CASSSSTVGGPSTGELFF. CDR3 nucleotide sequence: TGCGCCAGCAGCTCCTCTACAGTGGGAGGGCCGAGCACCGGGGAGCTGTTTTTT. This rearrangement joins TRBV5-1 to TRBJ2-2; 7 bases agree with TRBD2. With V trimmed by 3 bases and J by 4 bases, 15 bases remained unmatched. The CDR3 has 18 amino acids. Germline CDR1 SGHRS, CDR2 YFSETQ.

This clonotype appeared a few times. DNA of the CDR3: TGTGCCAGCAGTTACTCGAAGGGGGCTGAAGCTTTCTTT. Amino acid sequence: CASSYSKGAEAFF. The gene calls are TRBV6-5 and TRBJ1-1, with D perhaps TRBD1 (6 bases). V was trimmed by 0 bases and J by 6 bases, leaving 8 bases between them. Germline values: CDR1 MNHEY, CDR2 SVGAGI. The CDR3 is 13 residues long.

This clonotype was detected once. The rearrangement links TRBV27 to TRBJ2-2, with D possibly being TRBD1 (6 bases). V lost 3 bases, J lost 6 bases, and 14 bases lay in between. Germline V gene sequence: CDR1 MNHEY, CDR2 SMNVEV (reference sequence). The CDR3 totals 15 residues. CDR3 nucleotide sequence: TGTGCCAGCAGTTTCCGGGGCAGGGGAGCCGGGGAGCTGTTTTTT. It encodes CASSFRGRGAGELFF.

This CDR3 reads CAWSSGIYGYTF. The CDR3 nucleotides are TGTGCCTGGAGTTCTGGGATCTATGGCTACACCTTC. The chain links TRBV30 to TRBJ1-2; D uncertain. The CDR3 is made up of 12 amino acids. Germline assignment: CDR1 GTSNPN and CDR2 SVGIG (reference sequence). V shed 2 bases and J shed 4 bases, with 8 bases lying between them.

The chain combines TRBV27 with TRBJ2-4; a weak D match, TRBD1 (6 bases). CDR3 length equals 16 residues. Looked up from germline, CDR1 is MNHEY and CDR2 is SMNVEV (reference sequence). The V end was cut by 5 bases, the J end by 3 bases, with 17 bases between. The CDR3: CASSPLLGAVKNIQYF. CDR3 sequence (DNA): TGTGCCAGCAGTCCCCTATTGGGGGCTGTCAAAAACATTCAGTACTTC.

This chain connects TRBV3-1 to TRBJ1-1; D is uncertain. From germline, CDR1 is LGHDT and CDR2 YNNKEL (reference sequence). The CDR3 is 14 residues long. V was pared by 2 bases and J by 0 bases, with 7 bases between. DNA of the CDR3: TGTGCCAGCAGCCAATCCGGGCTGAACACTGAAGCTTTCTTT. It yields the protein CASSQSGLNTEAFF.

The chain carries TRBV28 and TRBJ2-7; D perhaps matches TRBD2 (6 bases). The CDR3 spans 16 residues. Germline loops: CDR1 MDHEN, CDR2 SYDVKM. Trimming shortened V by 7 bases and J by 1 base, and 20 bases separated the two germline ends. CDR3 DNA sequence: TGTGCCAGCAATCAGCCGGGACGGGGGACTTCCTACGAGCAGTACTTC. Protein: CASNQPGRGTSYEQYF.

The chain joins TRBV10-3 to TRBJ2-1; 7 nucleotides line up with TRBD2. The germline V gene encodes CDR1 ENHRY and CDR2 SYGVKD. There are 16 residues in the CDR3. V was clipped by 0 bases and J by 6 bases; unmatched bases: 8. The CDR3 spells CAISESGGEGRNEQFF. Written as DNA, the CDR3 is TGTGCCATCAGTGAGTCTGGGGGGGAGGGTCGCAATGAGCAGTTCTTC.

The gene calls are TRBV5-3 and TRBJ1-2, with D possibly TRBD1 on 5 matching bases. TRBV5-3 is identified as an open reading frame with a role that is uncertain. This CDR3 is 14 amino acids long. The ends were cut back, 4 bases at V and 3 bases at J, with 13 bases in the middle. Written as DNA, the CDR3 is TGTGCCAGAAGCCTTATGGGGACGTACTATGGCTACACCTTC. Amino acid sequence: CARSLMGTYYGYTF.

The CDR3 here is CASGSGTGLTDTQYF. CDR3 nucleotide sequence: TGTGCTAGTGGCTCCGGGACAGGGTTAACAGATACGCAGTATTTT. The chain is built from TRBV12-5 and TRBJ2-3; 9 bases are a match to TRBD1. Trimming removed 6 bases from V and 3 bases from J; junction bases left unmatched: 7. The CDR3 contains 15 residues. The germline V gene encodes CDR1 LGHNT and CDR2 FRNRAP.

CDR3 in DNA: TGTGCCAGCAGCTTATCGCGGAATAGCGGGAGCGGGTACAATGAGCAGTTCTTC. Its translation is CASSLSRNSGSGYNEQFF. The rearrangement uses TRBV7-9 and TRBJ2-1; TRBD2 agrees at 9 bases. V lost 2 bases, J lost 4 bases, and 12 bases stayed unmatched. CDR1 SEHNR and CDR2 FQNEAQ come from the germline V gene (reference sequence). There are 18 residues in the CDR3.

The rearrangement joins TRBV6-2 or TRBV6-3 to TRBJ2-3, with 10 bases lining up with TRBD2. Germline V gene data show CDR1 as MNHEY and CDR2 as SVGEGT. CDR3 size: 17 residues. The V and J ends lost 2 bases and 3 bases, in that order; junction bases with no gene match: 8. As DNA, the CDR3 is TGTGCCAGCAGTTACCGGCCTAGCGGGAGAGGTACAGATACGCAGTATTTT. Its protein is CASSYRPSGRGTDTQYF.

This clonotype was seen a few times. This sequence joins TRBV10-3 and TRBJ1-6; D might be TRBD1 (5 bases). Germline assignment: CDR1 ENHRY and CDR2 SYGVKD. Trimming took off 5 bases at V and 9 bases at J, with 8 bases between the two ends. This CDR3 has 12 residues. The CDR3 DNA sequence: TGTGCCATCAGTTCAGGGACTTCACCCCTCCACTTT. The encoded protein is CAISSGTSPLHF.

The CDR3 region has the DNA TGTGCCAGCAGCGGGATAGGGAGCGCAGATACGCAGTATTTT. Its translation: CASSGIGSADTQYF. The chain joins TRBV7-3 to TRBJ2-3; D possibly corresponds to TRBD2 (5 bases). The germline gives CDR1 SGHTA, CDR2 FQGTGA. The CDR3 is 14 amino acids. V gave up 5 bases and J gave up 4 bases, with 13 bases separating them.

The V and J genes are TRBV6-1 and TRBJ1-6, with TRBD1 identical over 9 bases. The CDR3 extends over 14 amino acids. J gave up 10 bases and V 5 bases, and 6 bases lay outside the gene matches. The germline gives CDR1 MNHNS, CDR2 SASEGT. As DNA, the CDR3 is TGTGCCAGCAGTCCGGGACAGGGTAGATCACCCCTCCACTTT. It translates to CASSPGQGRSPLHF.

This clonotype came up a few times. The CDR3 nucleotides read TGTGCCAGCAGCAGAAGAGCGGGAGGGAGTGGAGAGACCCAGTACTTC. Translation gives CASSRRAGGSGETQYF. The rearrangement joins TRBV7-2 to TRBJ2-5, with 10 bases lining up with TRBD2. The CDR3 extends over 16 amino acids. Germline CDR1 reads SGHTA; CDR2 reads FQGNSA. J was trimmed by 4 bases and V by 5 bases; bases with no gene match: 10.

The chain employs TRBV30 and TRBJ2-2; 13 nucleotides agree with TRBD2. Per the germline V gene, CDR1 is GTSNPN and CDR2 is SVGIG (reference sequence). This CDR3 spans 13 amino acids. V shed 1 base, J shed 15 bases, and the junction held 5 bases outside the gene matches. CDR3 protein: CAWSGLAGGFLFF. Written as DNA, the CDR3 is TGTGCCTGGAGTGGACTAGCGGGAGGATTTTTGTTTTTT.

The chain combines TRBV12-3 or TRBV12-4 with TRBJ1-1; 8 bases fit TRBD1. CDR3 length: 14 amino acids. The V gene end was trimmed by 4 bases and the J gene end by 5 bases; junction bases not matched to a gene: 6. CDR3 protein: CASSSSRQGTEAFF. CDR3 sequence (DNA): TGTGCCAGCAGTTCCTCCCGACAGGGGACTGAAGCTTTCTTT.

The V and J genes are TRBV28 and TRBJ1-1; D is unresolved. This CDR3 comprises 14 residues. The germline V and J ends were trimmed by 2 bases and 1 base, with 8 bases remaining between them. The germline gives CDR1 MDHEN, CDR2 SYDVKM. The chain's CDR3 is CASSLVGSNTEAFF. As DNA, the CDR3 is TGTGCCAGCAGTTTAGTGGGGTCGAACACTGAAGCTTTCTTT.